One sample yielded the 2 T cell receptor beta chains listed below, sequenced in a study of early T cells in non-severe SARS-CoV-2 infection. One entry per CDR3 protein results from TCRdb running MiXCR on the 5' RACE reads. The repertoire has 90,000 to 100,000 distinct CDR3 sequences, over 10% of them found once; the top ten carry under 2.5%. Material: whole blood. The receptors derive from an adult who was a healthcare worker with PCR-confirmed SARS-CoV-2 infection or an uninfected control (not recorded which).

J is TRBJ2-5 and V is TRBV5-1; unclear D gene. Germline V gene lookup returns CDR1 SGHRS and CDR2 YFSETQ. This CDR3 contains 13 residues. V lost 1 base and J lost 5, with 9 bases in between. The CDR3 sequence is CASSLSEVETQYF. The CDR3 nucleotides are TGCGCCAGCAGCTTGTCCGAGGTGGAGACCCAGTACTTC. The complete variable domain, with remaining parts taken from reference TRBV5-1 and TRBJ2-5, reads KAGVTQTPRYLIKTRGQQVTLSCSPISGHRSVSWYQQTPGQGLQFLFEYFSETQRNKGNFPGRFSGRQFSNSRSEMNVSTLELGDSALYLCASSLSEVETQYFGPGTRLLVL.

The rearrangement uses TRBV10-2 and TRBJ2-3, with 9 bases identical to TRBD2. Germline loops: CDR1 WSHSY, CDR2 SAAADI. Losses at the gene ends were 4 bases for V and 4 bases for J; bases not matched to a gene: 12. CDR3 length: 17 amino acids. CDR3 sequence (DNA): TGCGCCAGCAGTGGCAGGAGCGGGGGGTCGGGAGCAGATACGCAGTATTTT. It translates to CASSGRSGGSGADTQYF.